Below are 14 T cell receptor beta chains sequenced from a single sample in a study of T cell responses to AZD1222 COVID-19 vaccine (dated by TCRdb to about 2021). The time point tag for this specimen amounts to: baseline before first vaccination. Receptor amplification or capture employed the immunoSEQ multiplex PCR assay. Imported from immuneACCESS, the table was reduced by TCRdb to in-frame sequences with V and J called. These copies leave out some clones; in studies compared against another copy, an unresolved V gene accounts for under half, and the cause of the remainder is not known. This sample has about 180,000 clones in its table, and 90% of those were observed once. The ten largest clones represent approximately 1.6% of the sample. Sequenced material: peripheral blood, taken on day 0 of AZD1222 vaccination. The receptors were gathered from an adult in good health.

The J gene is TRBJ2-5, the V gene TRBV7-9; D may match TRBD1 or TRBD2 (5 bases each). Trimming shortened V by 5 bases and J by 1 base, and 14 bases separated the two germline ends. This CDR3 region has 15 residues. CDR1 is SEHNR and CDR2 is FQNEAQ in the germline V gene (reference sequence). CDR3 amino acids: CASSPQGAPQETQYF. For the CDR3, the DNA is TGTGCCAGCAGCCCCCAGGGAGCACCCCAAGAGACCCAGTACTTC. The full variable domain, its missing parts supplied by reference TRBV7-9 and TRBJ2-5, is DTGVSQNPRHKITKRGQNVTFRCDPISEHNRLYWYRQTLGQGPEFLTYFQNEAQLEKSRLLSDRFSAERPKGSFSTLEIQRTEQGDSAMYLCASSPQGAPQETQYFGPGTRLLVL.

The V and J genes are TRBV5-1 and TRBJ2-7; D is possibly TRBD1 or TRBD2 (6 bases each). Trimming removed 0 bases at V and 13 bases at J, with 14 bases between. CDR1 and CDR2 from the germline V gene are SGHRS and YFSETQ. The CDR3 runs to 12 residues. The CDR3 DNA sequence: TGCGCCAGCAGCTTGGAGGCAGGGGAGGAATACTTC. Encoded protein: CASSLEAGEEYF.

This chain joins TRBV5-4 and TRBJ1-1; 8 bases fit TRBD1. This CDR3 comprises 13 residues. The J segment lost 4 bases and the V segment lost 4 bases, leaving 3 bases of the junction unmatched. Germline CDR1 SGHNT, CDR2 YYREEE (reference sequence). CDR3: CASSTQGGTEAFF. The CDR3 region has the DNA TGTGCCAGCAGCACACAGGGGGGCACTGAAGCTTTCTTT.

The genes are TRBV28 and TRBJ1-2; 8 bases agree with TRBD1. Germline assignment: CDR1 MDHEN and CDR2 SYDVKM. This CDR3 is 16 amino acids long. V was clipped by 2 bases and J by 5 bases; unmatched bases: 10. The CDR3 loop reads CASSLGQGAWRYGYTF. For the CDR3, the DNA is TGTGCCAGCAGTTTAGGGCAGGGGGCTTGGCGATATGGCTACACCTTC.

This clone turned up a few times. J is TRBJ2-2 and V is TRBV7-3; D possibly corresponds to TRBD2 (5 bases). Trimming pared 5 bases from V and 6 bases from J, leaving 13 bases between. CDR3 length equals 14 residues. The V gene's germline CDR1 is SGHTA and CDR2 FQGTGA. The CDR3 loop reads CASSHGRGSGELFF. The CDR3 DNA reads TGTGCCAGCAGCCATGGACGGGGTTCCGGGGAGCTGTTTTTT.

This clone was found a few times. V is TRBV7-9 and J is TRBJ1-1, with a weak D call TRBD1 (6 bases). V was pared by 5 bases and J by 0 bases, with 10 bases between. The CDR3 is made up of 14 amino acids. Germline lookup yields CDR1 SEHNR and CDR2 FQNEAQ (reference sequence). DNA for the CDR3: TGTGCCAGCAGCACACAGGGTATGAACACTGAAGCTTTCTTT. Translating it yields CASSTQGMNTEAFF.

The chain links TRBV5-4 to TRBJ1-6, with 8 bases identical to TRBD1. Germline V lookup: CDR1 SGHNT, CDR2 YYREEE (reference sequence). With 2 bases clipped from V and 10 bases from J, the junction kept 11 bases outside the gene matches. The CDR3 sequence is 16 residues long. The DNA of the CDR3 is TGTGCCAGCAGCTTAGGTCCAGGGGGCGCAGAATCACCCCTCCACTTT. This encodes CASSLGPGGAESPLHF.

This chain uses TRBV19 with TRBJ2-7; 12 bases align to TRBD1. Germline V gives CDR1 LNHDA, CDR2 SQIVND (reference sequence). V trimming: 7 bases; J trimming: 4 bases; junction bases outside the gene matches: 8. There are 15 residues in the CDR3. The CDR3 nucleotides read TGTGCCAGTACCGCCGGGACAGGGGGCAGGTACGAGCAGTACTTC. This codes for CASTAGTGGRYEQYF. Filled out from reference TRBV19 and TRBJ2-7, the complete variable domain reads DGGITQSPKYLFRKEGQNVTLSCEQNLNHDAMYWYRQDPGQGLRLIYYSQIVNDFQKGDIAEGYSVSREKKESFPLTVTSAQKNPTAFYLCASTAGTGGRYEQYFGPGTRLTVT.

The genes are TRBV14 and TRBJ1-5, with TRBD1 as a possible D gene (5 bases). Germline CDR1 is SGHDN and CDR2 is FVKESK. The CDR3 runs 13 residues. Trimming removed 5 bases from V and 6 bases from J, with 11 bases in between. Here the CDR3 DNA reads TGTGCCAGCAGCGGGGGTTTCTCTCAGCCCCAGCATTTT. It codes for CASSGGFSQPQHF.

The chain recombines TRBV28 with TRBJ2-4; possibly TRBD1 for D (6 bases). Germline V lookup: CDR1 MDHEN, CDR2 SYDVKM. There are 16 residues in the CDR3. Trimming left V 4 bases short and J 4 bases short, with 17 bases between. CDR3 region: CASSSPAGDLKNIQYF. CDR3 sequence (DNA): TGTGCCAGCAGTTCACCCGCAGGGGATCTGAAAAACATTCAGTACTTC. Complete variable domain (other parts from reference TRBV28 and TRBJ2-4): DVKVTQSSRYLVKRTGEKVFLECVQDMDHENMFWYRQDPGLGLRLIYFSYDVKMKEKGDIPEGYSVSREKKERFSLILESASTNQTSMYLCASSSPAGDLKNIQYFGAGTRLSVL.

The CDR3 sequence is CASSWRTGRAQETQYF. CDR3 bases: TGCGCCAGCAGCTGGAGGACAGGACGAGCCCAAGAGACCCAGTACTTC. This sequence joins TRBV5-1 and TRBJ2-5, with 7 bases that match TRBD1. CDR3 length: 16 amino acids. Trimming took 3 bases from V and 1 from J; bases not matched to a gene: 9. Germline V gene sequence: CDR1 SGHRS, CDR2 YFSETQ.

The V and J genes are TRBV6-1 and TRBJ2-7, with D perhaps TRBD1 (5 bases). Trimming removed 0 bases from V and 2 bases from J, with 23 bases in between. The germline V gene has CDR1 MNHNS and CDR2 SASEGT. The CDR3 has 19 amino acids. DNA for the CDR3: TGTGCCAGCAGTGAAGCTGTGTATTCTGGGGCTGTAACCGCCTACGAGCAGTACTTC. It translates to CASSEAVYSGAVTAYEQYF.

This rearrangement joins TRBV18 to TRBJ1-1; 8 nucleotides align to TRBD1. From germline, CDR1 is KGHSH and CDR2 LQKENI. The CDR3 spans 15 residues. Germline trimming cut 4 bases from V and 5 bases from J; bases unmatched to any gene: 9. CDR3 protein: CASSRIHRGGTEAFF. For the CDR3, the DNA is TGTGCCAGCTCACGGATCCACAGGGGGGGAACTGAAGCTTTCTTT.

The chain has TRBV7-2 and TRBJ1-1; no clear D gene. Deletions cut 5 bases from V and 0 bases from J, with 10 bases between. This CDR3 is built from 14 residues. Germline V lookup: CDR1 SGHTA, CDR2 FQGNSA. The CDR3 is CASSVDGMNTEAFF. CDR3 coding DNA: TGTGCCAGCAGCGTGGACGGCATGAACACTGAAGCTTTCTTT.